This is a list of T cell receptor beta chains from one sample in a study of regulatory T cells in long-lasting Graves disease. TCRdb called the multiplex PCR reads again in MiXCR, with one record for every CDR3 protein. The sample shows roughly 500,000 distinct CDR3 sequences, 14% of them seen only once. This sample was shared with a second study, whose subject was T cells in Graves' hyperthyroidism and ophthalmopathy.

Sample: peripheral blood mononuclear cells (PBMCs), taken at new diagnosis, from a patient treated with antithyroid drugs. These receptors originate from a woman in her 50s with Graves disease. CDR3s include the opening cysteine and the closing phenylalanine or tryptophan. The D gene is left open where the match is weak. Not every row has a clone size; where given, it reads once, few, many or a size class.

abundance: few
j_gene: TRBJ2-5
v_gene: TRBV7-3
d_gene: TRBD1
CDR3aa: CASSLLGQGRQETQYF
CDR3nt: TGTGCCAGCAGCTTACTAGGACAGGGCAGACAAGAGACCCAGTACTTC

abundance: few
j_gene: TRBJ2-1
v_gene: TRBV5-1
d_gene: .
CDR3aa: CASSPDRIHTGFDEQFF
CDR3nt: TGCGCCAGCAGCCCAGACCGAATACATACAGGGTTCGATGAGCAGTTCTTC

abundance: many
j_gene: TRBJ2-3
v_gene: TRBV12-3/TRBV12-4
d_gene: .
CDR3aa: CASSSGRTGKSTDTQYF
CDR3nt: TGTGCCAGCAGTTCAGGAAGAACAGGGAAAAGCACAGATACGCAGTATTTT

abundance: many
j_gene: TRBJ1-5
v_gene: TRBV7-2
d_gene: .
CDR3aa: CASSPPASQPQHF
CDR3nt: TGTGCCAGCAGCCCCCCGGCCAGTCAGCCCCAGCATTTT

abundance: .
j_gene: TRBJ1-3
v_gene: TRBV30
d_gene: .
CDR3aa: CAWTLRGQLFGNTIYF
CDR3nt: TGTGCCTGGACTCTTCGGGGACAACTATTTGGAAACACCATATATTTT

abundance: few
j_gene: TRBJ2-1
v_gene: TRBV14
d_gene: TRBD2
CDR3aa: CASSQELIAGERYNEQFF
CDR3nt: TGTGCCAGCAGCCAAGAGCTAATAGCGGGAGAGCGCTACAATGAGCAGTTCTTC

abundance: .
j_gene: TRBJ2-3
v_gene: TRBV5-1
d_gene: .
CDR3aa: CASSLRTASTDTQYF
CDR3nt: TGCGCCAGCAGCTTGAGGACAGCCAGCACAGATACGCAGTATTTT

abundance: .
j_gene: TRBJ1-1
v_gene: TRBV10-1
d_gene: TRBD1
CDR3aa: CASSEGGTGSEAFF
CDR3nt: TGCGCCAGCAGTGAGGGTGGGACAGGCTCTGAAGCTTTCTTT

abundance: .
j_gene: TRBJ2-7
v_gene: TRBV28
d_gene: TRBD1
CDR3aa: CATTMQGAIYEQYF
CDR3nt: TGTGCCACCACGATGCAGGGGGCGATCTACGAGCAGTACTTC

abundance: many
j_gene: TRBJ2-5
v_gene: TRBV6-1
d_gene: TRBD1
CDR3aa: CASSPRRRDRGGETQYF
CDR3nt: TGTGCCAGCAGTCCCCGGCGCCGGGACAGGGGAGGGGAGACCCAGTACTTC

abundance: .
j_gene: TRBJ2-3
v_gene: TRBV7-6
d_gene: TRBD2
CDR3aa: CASSSGGRTDTQYF
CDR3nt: TGTGCCAGCAGCTCGGGAGGGCGCACAGATACGCAGTATTTT

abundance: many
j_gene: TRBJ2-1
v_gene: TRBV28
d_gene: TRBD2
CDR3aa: CASSERGVRGNEQFF
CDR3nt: TGTGCCAGCAGTGAACGGGGGGTGCGGGGCAATGAGCAGTTCTTC

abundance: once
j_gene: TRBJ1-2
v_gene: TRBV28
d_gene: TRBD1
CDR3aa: CASGGTGVNYGYTF
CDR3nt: TGTGCCAGCGGCGGGACAGGTGTCAACTATGGCTACACCTTC

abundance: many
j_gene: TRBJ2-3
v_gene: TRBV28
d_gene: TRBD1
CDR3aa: CASSPGGQGTDTQYF
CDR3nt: TGTGCCAGCAGTCCCGGGGGACAGGGCACAGATACGCAGTATTTT

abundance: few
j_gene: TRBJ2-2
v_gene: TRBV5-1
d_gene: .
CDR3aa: CASSLQRANTGELFF
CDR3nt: TGCGCCAGCAGCTTGCAACGGGCGAACACCGGGGAGCTGTTTTTT

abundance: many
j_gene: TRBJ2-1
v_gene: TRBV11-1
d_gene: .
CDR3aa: CASSLQRGSSYNEQFF
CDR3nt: TGTGCCAGCAGCTTACAACGCGGCAGCTCCTACAATGAGCAGTTCTTC

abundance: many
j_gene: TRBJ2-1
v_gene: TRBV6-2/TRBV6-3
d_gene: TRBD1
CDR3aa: CASSYLARGQSYNEQFF
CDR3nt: TGTGCCAGCAGTTACCTTGCCAGGGGGCAATCCTACAATGAGCAGTTCTTC

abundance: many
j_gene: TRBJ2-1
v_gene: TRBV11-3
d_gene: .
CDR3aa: CASSLDTGSYNEQFF
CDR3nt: TGTGCCAGCAGCTTAGACACGGGATCCTACAATGAGCAGTTCTTC

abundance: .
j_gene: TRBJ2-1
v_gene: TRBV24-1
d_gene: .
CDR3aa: CATSAPGQNFYNEQFF
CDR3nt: TGTGCCACCAGTGCCCCCGGACAGAATTTCTACAATGAGCAGTTCTTC

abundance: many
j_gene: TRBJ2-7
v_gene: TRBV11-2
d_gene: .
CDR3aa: CASSLARGEVYEQYF
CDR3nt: TGTGCCAGCAGCTTAGCCCGGGGCGAGGTCTACGAGCAGTACTTC

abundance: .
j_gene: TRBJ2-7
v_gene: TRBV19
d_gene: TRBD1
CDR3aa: CASSIPGQGYEQYF
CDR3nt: TGTGCCAGTAGTATCCCGGGACAGGGCTACGAGCAGTACTTC

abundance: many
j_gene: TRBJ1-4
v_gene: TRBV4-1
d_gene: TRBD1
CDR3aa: CASSQGPDRGREKLFF
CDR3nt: TGCGCCAGCAGCCAAGGTCCGGACAGGGGTCGAGAAAAACTGTTTTTT

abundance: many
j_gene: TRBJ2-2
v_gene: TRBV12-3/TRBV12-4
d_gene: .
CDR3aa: CASSLGRPNTGELFF
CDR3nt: TGTGCCAGCAGTTTAGGCAGGCCGAACACCGGGGAGCTGTTTTTT

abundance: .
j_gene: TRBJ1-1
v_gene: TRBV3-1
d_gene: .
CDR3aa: CASSQNTTGRTEAFF
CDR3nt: TGTGCCAGCAGCCAAAATACAACAGGGCGGACTGAAGCTTTCTTT

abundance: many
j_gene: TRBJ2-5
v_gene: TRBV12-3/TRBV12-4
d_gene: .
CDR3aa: CASSPSSGLMETQYF
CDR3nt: TGTGCCAGCAGCCCTTCGTCAGGGCTCATGGAGACCCAGTACTTC

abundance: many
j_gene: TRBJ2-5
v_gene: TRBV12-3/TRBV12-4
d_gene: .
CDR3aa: CASSLGGAGDNWETQYF
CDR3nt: TGTGCCAGCAGTTTAGGGGGGGCAGGGGATAATTGGGAGACCCAGTACTTC

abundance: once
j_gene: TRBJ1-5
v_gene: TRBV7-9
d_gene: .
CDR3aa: CASSLSGFNQPQHF
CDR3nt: TGTGCCAGCAGCTTATCAGGGTTTAATCAGCCCCAGCATTTT

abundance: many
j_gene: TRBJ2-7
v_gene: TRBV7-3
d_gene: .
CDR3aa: CASSYDPNYEQYF
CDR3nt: TGTGCCAGCAGCTACGACCCAAACTACGAGCAGTACTTC

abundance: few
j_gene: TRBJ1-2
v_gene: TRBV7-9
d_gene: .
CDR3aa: CASSPTLRGGYGYTF
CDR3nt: TGTGCCAGCAGCCCAACCCTCAGGGGCGGCTATGGCTACACCTTC

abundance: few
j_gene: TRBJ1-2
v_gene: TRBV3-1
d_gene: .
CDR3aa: CASSQERELNYGYTF
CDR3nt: TGTGCCAGCAGCCAAGAAAGAGAGCTTAACTATGGCTACACCTTC

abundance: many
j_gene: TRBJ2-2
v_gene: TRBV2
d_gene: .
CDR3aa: CASSEISPTSSGELFF
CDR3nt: TGTGCCAGCAGTGAGATAAGCCCAACTTCGTCCGGGGAGCTGTTTTTT

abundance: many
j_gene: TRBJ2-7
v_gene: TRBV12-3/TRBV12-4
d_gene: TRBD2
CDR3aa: CASSLAGPSYEQYF
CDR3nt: TGTGCCAGCAGCCTAGCGGGCCCGTCCTACGAGCAGTACTTC

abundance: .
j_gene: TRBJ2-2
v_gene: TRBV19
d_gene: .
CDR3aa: CASSSYLTTGELFF
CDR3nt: TGTGCCAGTAGTTCCTATCTCACCACCGGGGAGCTGTTTTTT

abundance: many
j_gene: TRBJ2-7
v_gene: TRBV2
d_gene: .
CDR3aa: CASGQPFTGRSSYEQYF
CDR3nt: TGTGCCAGCGGACAGCCTTTCACAGGGAGGAGCTCCTACGAGCAGTACTTC

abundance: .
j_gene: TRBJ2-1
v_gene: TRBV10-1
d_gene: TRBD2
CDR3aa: CASSDILGGLGEQFF
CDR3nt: TGCGCCAGCAGCGATATACTAGGCGGACTAGGGGAGCAGTTCTTC

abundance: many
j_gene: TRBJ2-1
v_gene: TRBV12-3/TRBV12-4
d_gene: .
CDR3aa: CASRAPAGYNEQFF
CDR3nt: TGTGCCAGCAGGGCCCCAGCGGGTTACAATGAGCAGTTCTTC

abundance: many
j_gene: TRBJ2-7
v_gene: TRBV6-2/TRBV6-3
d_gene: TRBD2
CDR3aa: CASSGDRTSGYEQYF
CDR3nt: TGTGCCAGCAGTGGAGATAGGACTAGCGGCTACGAGCAGTACTTC

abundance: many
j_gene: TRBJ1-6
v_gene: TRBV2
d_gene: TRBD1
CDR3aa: CASSDRTGTVSSPLHF
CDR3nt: TGTGCCAGCAGTGACCGCACCGGGACAGTTAGTTCACCCCTCCACTTT

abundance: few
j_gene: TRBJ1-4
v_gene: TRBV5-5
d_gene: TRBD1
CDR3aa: CASSLRTGTKTNEKLFF
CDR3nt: TGTGCCAGCAGCTTAAGGACAGGGACGAAAACTAATGAAAAACTGTTTTTT

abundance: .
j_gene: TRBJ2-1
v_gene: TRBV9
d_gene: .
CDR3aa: CASSVQIQGGDRHNEQFF
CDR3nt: TGTGCCAGCAGCGTACAAATCCAGGGGGGGGACAGGCACAATGAGCAGTTCTTC

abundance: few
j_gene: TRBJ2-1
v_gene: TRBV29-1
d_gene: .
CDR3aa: CSVAFTLYNEQFF
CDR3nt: TGCAGCGTTGCCTTCACATTGTACAATGAGCAGTTCTTC

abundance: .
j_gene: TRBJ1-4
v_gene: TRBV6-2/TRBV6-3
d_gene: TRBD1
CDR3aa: CASSVGQGANEKLFF
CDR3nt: TGTGCCAGCAGTGTGGGACAGGGGGCTAATGAAAAACTGTTTTTT

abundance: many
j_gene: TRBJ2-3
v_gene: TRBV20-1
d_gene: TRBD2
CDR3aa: CSARAYLTSGSADTQYF
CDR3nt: TGCAGTGCTAGAGCCTACCTAACTAGCGGGAGTGCAGATACGCAGTATTTT

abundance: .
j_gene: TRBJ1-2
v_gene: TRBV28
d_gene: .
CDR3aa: CASSRQDPVYGYTF
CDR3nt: TGTGCCAGCAGCAGACAGGATCCCGTCTATGGCTACACCTTC

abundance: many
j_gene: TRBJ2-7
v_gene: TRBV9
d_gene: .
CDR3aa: CASSVDGGESYEQYF
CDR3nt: TGTGCCAGCAGCGTAGATGGAGGGGAATCCTACGAGCAGTACTTC

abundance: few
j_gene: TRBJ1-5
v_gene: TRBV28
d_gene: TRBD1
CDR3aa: CASSPNGQGADQPQHF
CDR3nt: TGTGCCAGCAGCCCCAACGGACAGGGGGCGGATCAGCCCCAGCATTTT

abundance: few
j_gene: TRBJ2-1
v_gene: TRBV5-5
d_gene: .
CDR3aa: CASSFQGLVNEQFF
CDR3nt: TGTGCCAGCAGCTTTCAGGGATTGGTGAATGAGCAGTTCTTC

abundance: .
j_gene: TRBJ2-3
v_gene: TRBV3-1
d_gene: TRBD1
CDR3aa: CASSAGQVTDTQYF
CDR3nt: TGTGCCAGCAGCGCGGGACAGGTTACAGATACGCAGTATTTT

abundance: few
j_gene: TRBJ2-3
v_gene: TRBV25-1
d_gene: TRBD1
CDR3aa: CATVGTGASDTQYF
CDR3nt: TGTGCCACCGTCGGGACAGGGGCTTCAGATACGCAGTATTTT

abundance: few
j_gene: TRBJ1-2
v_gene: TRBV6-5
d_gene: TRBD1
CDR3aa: CASSSLTGVNYGYTF
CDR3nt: TGTGCCAGCAGTTCTCTGACAGGGGTAAACTATGGCTACACCTTC

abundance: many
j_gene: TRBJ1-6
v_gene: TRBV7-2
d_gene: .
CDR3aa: CASSLANSPLHF
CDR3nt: TGTGCCAGCAGCTTAGCAAATTCACCCCTCCACTTT

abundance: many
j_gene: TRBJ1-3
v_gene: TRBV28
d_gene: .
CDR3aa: CASEDIAFSGNTIYF
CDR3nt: TGTGCCAGCGAGGACATCGCCTTCTCTGGAAACACCATATATTTT

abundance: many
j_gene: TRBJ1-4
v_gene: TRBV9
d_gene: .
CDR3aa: CASSAGPAGSEKLFF
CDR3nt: TGTGCCAGCAGCGCAGGACCGGCTGGATCCGAAAAACTGTTTTTT

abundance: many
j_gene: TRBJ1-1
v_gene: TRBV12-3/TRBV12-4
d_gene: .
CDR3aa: CASSLGRHNTEAFF
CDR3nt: TGTGCCAGCAGTTTAGGCCGACATAACACTGAAGCTTTCTTT

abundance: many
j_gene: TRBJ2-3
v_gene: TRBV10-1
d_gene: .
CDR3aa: CASSESGSADTQYF
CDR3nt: TGCGCCAGCAGTGAGTCGGGGTCTGCAGATACGCAGTATTTT